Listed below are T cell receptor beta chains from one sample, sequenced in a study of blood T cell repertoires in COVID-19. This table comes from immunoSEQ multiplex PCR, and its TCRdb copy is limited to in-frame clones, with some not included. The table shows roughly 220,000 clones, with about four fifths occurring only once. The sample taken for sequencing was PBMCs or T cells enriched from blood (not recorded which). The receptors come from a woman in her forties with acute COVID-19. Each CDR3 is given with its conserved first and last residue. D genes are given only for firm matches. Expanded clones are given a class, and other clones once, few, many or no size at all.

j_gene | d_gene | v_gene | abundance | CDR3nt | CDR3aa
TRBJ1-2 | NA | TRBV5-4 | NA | TGTGCCAGCAGCAGCGGCTATGGCTACACCTTC | CASSSGYGYTF
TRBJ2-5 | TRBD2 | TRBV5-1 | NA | TGCGCCAGCACGCCGGGCGGGAGGCGAGAGACCCAGTACTTC | CASTPGGRRETQYF
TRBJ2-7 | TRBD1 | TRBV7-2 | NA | TGTGCCAGCAGCTTCGACAGGGGGCGCGAGCAGTACTTC | CASSFDRGREQYF
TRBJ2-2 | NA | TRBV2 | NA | TGTGCCAGCAGCGCGATTAGTCTCATCACCGGGGAGCTGTTTTTT | CASSAISLITGELFF
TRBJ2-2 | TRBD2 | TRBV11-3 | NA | TGTGCCAGCAGCAGCGGGAGGTTGGGGACCGGGGAGCTGTTTTTT | CASSSGRLGTGELFF
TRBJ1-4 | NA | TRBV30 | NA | TGTGCCTGGAGTGTACTGGGGCAGGGCCGGGAAAAACTGTTTTTT | CAWSVLGQGREKLFF
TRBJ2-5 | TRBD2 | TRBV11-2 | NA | TGTGCCAGCAGCTTGGGGACTAGCGGGAGCCCCCAGGGGTACTTC | CASSLGTSGSPQGYF
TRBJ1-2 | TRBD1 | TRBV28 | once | TGTGCCAGCAGTTTAACTCAGGGGGCAGGCTATGGCTACACCTTC | CASSLTQGAGYGYTF
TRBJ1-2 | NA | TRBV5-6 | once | TGTGCCAGCAGCCCTTACGTGGGGGGGAGTAACTATGGCTACACCTTC | CASSPYVGGSNYGYTF
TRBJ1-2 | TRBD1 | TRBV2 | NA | TGTGCCAGCAGTCCGACAGGGGGCAACTATGGCTACACCTTC | CASSPTGGNYGYTF
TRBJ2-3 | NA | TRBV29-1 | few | TGCAGCGTTGACCCCTGGGGGCGCGCCCCCACAGATACGCAGTATTTT | CSVDPWGRAPTDTQYF
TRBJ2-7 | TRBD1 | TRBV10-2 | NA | TGCGCCAGCAGCGGGACAGGACTTACCTACGAGCAGTACTTC | CASSGTGLTYEQYF
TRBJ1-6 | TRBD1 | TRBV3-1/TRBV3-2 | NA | TGTGCCAGCAGCCAAGCACAGGGGAATTCACCCCTCCACTTT | CASSQAQGNSPLHF
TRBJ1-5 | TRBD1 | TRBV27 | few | TGTGCCAGCAGTAACCGGGACAGGGACCAGCCCCAGCATTTT | CASSNRDRDQPQHF
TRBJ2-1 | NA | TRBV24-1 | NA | TGTGCCACCAGTGATCTGGGTTTGGCGGGGAATGAGCAGTTCTTC | CATSDLGLAGNEQFF
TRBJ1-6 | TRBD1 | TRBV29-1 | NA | TGCAGCGTTGTAATGGGACAGGGGGGTTGGTATAATTCACCCCTCCACTTT | CSVVMGQGGWYNSPLHF
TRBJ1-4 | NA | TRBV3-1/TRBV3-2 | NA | TGTGCCAGCAGCCAAGTGTGGGGCACTAATGAAAAACTGTTTTTT | CASSQVWGTNEKLFF
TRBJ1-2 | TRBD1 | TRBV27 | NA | TGTGCCAGCAGTTTAAGTACAGGGGGAGGTGGTGGCTACACCTTC | CASSLSTGGGGGYTF
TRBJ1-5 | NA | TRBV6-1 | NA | TGTGCCAGCAGTGACGAGGTGACAGCCTGGCAGCCCCAGCATTTT | CASSDEVTAWQPQHF
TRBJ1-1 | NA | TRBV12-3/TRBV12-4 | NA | TGTGCCAGCAGTTTAGTCAGGCTGGCTGAAGCTTTCTTT | CASSLVRLAEAFF
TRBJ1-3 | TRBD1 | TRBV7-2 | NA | TGTGCCAGCAGCTTAGCGGGACAGGGTAGGGACACCATATATTTT | CASSLAGQGRDTIYF
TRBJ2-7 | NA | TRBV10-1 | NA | TGCGCCAGCAGTGATGGTCTGGGCGGGTACGAGCAGTACTTC | CASSDGLGGYEQYF
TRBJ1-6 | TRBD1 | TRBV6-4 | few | TGTGCCAGCAGACGGGACAGCGTGGGAGGTAATTCACCCCTCCACTTT | CASRRDSVGGNSPLHF
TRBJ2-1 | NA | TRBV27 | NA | TGTGCCAGCAGTTTCGGGCGGGATGCCTACAATGAGCAGTTCTTC | CASSFGRDAYNEQFF
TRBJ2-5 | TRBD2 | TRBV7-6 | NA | TGTGCCAGCAGCTTAATGGGGGCTAGCGGGGGGGCCGCGGAGACCCAGTACTTC | CASSLMGASGGAAETQYF
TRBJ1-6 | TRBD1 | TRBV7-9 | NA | TGTGCCAGCAGCTCTAGAGGAGGGACAGGGTATTCACCCCTCCACTTT | CASSSRGGTGYSPLHF
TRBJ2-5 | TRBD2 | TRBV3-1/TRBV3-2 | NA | TGTGCCAGCAGCCGGACTAGCGGGATCGAGACCCAGTACTTC | CASSRTSGIETQYF
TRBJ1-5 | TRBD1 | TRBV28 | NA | TGTGCCAGCAGTTTTCGGACAGGGGCCTTGGGCAATCAGCCCCAGCATTTT | CASSFRTGALGNQPQHF
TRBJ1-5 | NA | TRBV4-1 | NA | TGCGCCAGCAGCCAAGACGGGATGGCCAGCAATCAGCCCCAGCATTTT | CASSQDGMASNQPQHF
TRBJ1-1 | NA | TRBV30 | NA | TGTGCCTGCCTTGGCAGGAACACTGAAGCTTTCTTT | CACLGRNTEAFF
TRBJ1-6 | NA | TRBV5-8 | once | TGTGCCAGCAGCCTAGATTCACCCCTCCACTTT | CASSLDSPLHF